This T cell receptor beta chain was captured in a study of cytomegalovirus exposure and HLA in healthy donors. The CDR3 has 13 amino acids. The V end lost 2 bases, the J end lost 7 bases, and 11 bases lay between the germline ends. Looked up from germline, CDR1 is MGHDK and CDR2 is SYGVNS. Findings of the study overall: The study reported that TCR beta sequences accurately predicted HLA-A and HLA-B alleles in most subjects. Reportedly, fewer N-insertions than the roughly 600-donor mean appeared in an Asian-associated ancestry cluster in a later analysis. Accounts indicate the classifier identified cytomegalovirus status with strong specificity and sensitivity. A few V segments could not be told apart, such as TRBV6-2 and TRBV6-3, and were left out.

Worth noting for this clone: Its antigen is not identified.

PCR was performed using 60 Vbeta and 13 Jbeta primers. TCRdb keeps only in-frame clones here, not all; method: immunoSEQ multiplex PCR. The sample contains about 130,000 clones, around 80% of which appear only once. Sequencing was performed on PBMCs. The sequence was collected from a woman aged 45-65 years in good health and CMV-seronegative. V and J are TRBV25-1 and TRBJ1-2; maybe TRBD1 (5 bases). The CDR3 nucleotides read TGTGCCAGCAGTGAACCAGGGATGAGTGGCTACACCTTC. Translation gives CASSEPGMSGYTF.